This TCR beta chain was captured by sequencing in a study of metastatic and nonmetastatic thyroid tumors. In the study overall: Where malignant and benign thyroid patients were concerned, repertoires were compared across blood and tumor or nodule tissue.

Under the authors' procedure: Between-group CDR3 differences, defined by clinicopathological status, yielded a distant-metastasis classifier for papillary thyroid cancer. TCRdb recomputed clones from the PCR reads via MiXCR. The V and J calls were determined by TCRdb, not by the authors. This sample carries 24,000 or so clones, roughly 9.8% of them seen once, and the ten largest clones take 25% to 35%. All patients reached thyroid surgery having received no treatment beforehand. In germline, CDR1 is SEHNR, CDR2 FQNEAQ (reference sequence). V trimming: 5 bases; J trimming: 1 base; junction bases outside the gene matches: 7. The CDR3 is 16 amino acids. This clone was seen many times. The antigen is unknown. Findings and caveats of the study: In both blood and tumor samples, TCR beta diversity was reported significantly higher for malignant than benign nodules.

Sequenced material: blood. The sequence derives from a female donor with papillary thyroid cancer or a benign thyroid nodule (not recorded which). Some clones in this sample may be carry-over from other donors' samples. The chain is built from TRBV7-9 and TRBJ2-5; 10 bases map to TRBD1. This CDR3 is CASSVRRTGGQETQYF. In DNA form, the CDR3 reads TGTGCCAGCAGCGTTAGAAGGACAGGGGGCCAAGAGACCCAGTACTTC.